The entry below gives a single T cell receptor beta chain sequence along with its context. The target antigen is unknown. Using immunoSEQ multiplex PCR, the repertoire was profiled, and TCRdb retains in-frame clones only, with some absent. The sample lists over 110,000 clones, around 87% seen once, with just under 9% in the top ten. The data were obtained in a study of cytomegalovirus exposure and HLA in healthy donors. Whole-study findings and limits: Among TCR sequences, most were rare, though some public TCRs appeared in many donors.

CDR3 length: 20 amino acids. The germline V gene has CDR1 SGHRS and CDR2 YFSETQ. The ends were cut back, 2 bases at V and 4 bases at J, with 28 bases in the middle. Sequencing was carried out using PBMCs. The TCR sequence derives from a man younger than 30 in good health and CMV-seropositive. The J gene is TRBJ1-5, the V gene TRBV5-1; perhaps TRBD1 as D (5 bases). CDR3 coding DNA: TGCGCCAGCAGCTTTAGTCTCACGTGGGGGGTAGGCAGAAGTAATCAGCCCCAGCATTTT. This translates into CASSFSLTWGVGRSNQPQHF.